This T cell receptor (beta chain) is from a study of cytomegalovirus exposure and HLA in healthy donors. Overall study findings and caveats: Earlier analysis looked at TCR beta V segments, and most were productive about 90% or about 30% of the time. Across donors, presence/absence analyses took sequencing depth to be roughly uniform.

The V end lost 0 bases, the J end lost 2 bases, and 8 bases lay between the germline ends. The CDR3 length is 15 residues. Germline assignment: CDR1 SGDLS and CDR2 YYNGEE. This PCR relied on a set of 60 Vbeta primers and 13 Jbeta primers. Sequencing used immunoSEQ multiplex PCR; TCRdb keeps in-frame clones, though not all of them. The sample consists of 85,000 to 90,000 clones, about 80% of them appearing once. In regard to this clone: Its antigen is not known.

The V gene is TRBV9, the J gene TRBJ1-4; D is unresolved. Sequencing was performed on PBMCs. This TCR derives from a man aged 25 to 40 in good health and CMV-seropositive. The CDR3 loop reads CASSVDPGTNEKLFF. The CDR3 region has the DNA TGTGCCAGCAGCGTAGATCCCGGGACTAATGAAAAACTGTTTTTT.